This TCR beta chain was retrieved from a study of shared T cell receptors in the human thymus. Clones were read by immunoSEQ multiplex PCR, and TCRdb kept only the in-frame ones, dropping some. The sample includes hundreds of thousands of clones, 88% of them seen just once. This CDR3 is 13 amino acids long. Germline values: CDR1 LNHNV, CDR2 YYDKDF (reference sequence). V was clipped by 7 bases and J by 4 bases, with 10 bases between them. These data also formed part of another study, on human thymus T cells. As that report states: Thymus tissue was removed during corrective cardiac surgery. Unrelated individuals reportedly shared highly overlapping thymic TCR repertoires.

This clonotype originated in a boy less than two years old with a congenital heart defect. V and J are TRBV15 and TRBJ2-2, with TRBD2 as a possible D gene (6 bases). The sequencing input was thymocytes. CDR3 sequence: CATTGDGTGELFF. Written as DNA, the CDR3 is TGTGCCACCACGGGAGACGGCACCGGGGAGCTGTTTTTT.